The rows below give T cell receptor beta chains drawn from one sample of a study of blood T cells in healthy people across ages. TCRdb independently ran MiXCR on the 5' RACE reads; one entry per CDR3 protein. Among some 1.5 million distinct CDR3 sequences listed, 28% were seen once. What was sequenced was blood. The receptors were gathered from a woman in her twenties or thirties in good health. The CDR3 runs from the conserved cysteine through the conserved F or W. The D gene is left open where the match is weak. Clone size appears in some rows only: once, few, many, or a class for an expanded clone.

V gene	CDR3 length	clone size	D gene	J gene	CDR3 DNA	CDR3 protein
TRBV7-2	13	few	TRBD1	TRBJ1-5	TGTGCCAGCAGCCAGGGACAGGATCAGCCCCAGCATTTT	CASSQGQDQPQHF
TRBV7-2	15	-	-	TRBJ1-1	TGTGCCAGCAGCTTAGAAGGGACACTCACCGACAAAGCTTTCTTT	CASSLEGTLTDKAFF
TRBV28	15	few	-	TRBJ2-1	TGTGCCAGCAGTTGGTCGGGAGCCTCCTACAATGAGCAGTTCTTC	CASSWSGASYNEQFF
TRBV7-3	15	-	-	TRBJ1-1	TGTGCCAGCAGCTTTTATGGGGGGCGGAACACTGAAGCTTTCTTT	CASSFYGGRNTEAFF
TRBV4-1	15	-	-	TRBJ2-1	TGCGCCAGCAGCCAAGATTGGGGAGGATACAATGAGCAGTTCTTC	CASSQDWGGYNEQFF
TRBV12-3/TRBV12-4	13	few	-	TRBJ1-4	TGTGCCAGCAGCCCTACCATTAATGAAAAACTGTTTTTT	CASSPTINEKLFF
TRBV28	15	few	-	TRBJ2-1	TGTGCCAGCAGTTCTACACAGGACCCCTACAATGAGCAGTTCTTC	CASSSTQDPYNEQFF
TRBV7-9	15	-	-	TRBJ2-3	TGTGCCAGCAGCCAGATCAGCGGCGCCTCAGATACGCAGTATTTT	CASSQISGASDTQYF
TRBV20-1	12	few	TRBD1	TRBJ1-2	TGCAGTGCTAGGGATACAGGGGAAGGCTACACCTTC	CSARDTGEGYTF
TRBV5-1	16	-	TRBD2	TRBJ2-5	TGCGCCAGCAGCTCCGGACTAGCGGGGGGGAAGCAGACCCAGTACTTC	CASSSGLAGGKQTQYF
TRBV29-1	14	-	-	TRBJ1-6	TGCAGCGTCCGGGGGAGGTCTTTAAATTCACCCCTCCACTTT	CSVRGRSLNSPLHF
TRBV20-1	14	many	-	TRBJ2-5	TGCAGTGCTAGAGGACCGGGACTGCAAGAGACCCAGTACTTC	CSARGPGLQETQYF
TRBV3-1	15	few	TRBD1	TRBJ2-1	TGTGCCAGCAGCCAACCGACAGGGTTGTTGAATGAGCAGTTCTTC	CASSQPTGLLNEQFF
TRBV20-1	12	few	-	TRBJ2-1	TGCAGTGCTAGGAGGACAGACAATGAGCAGTTCTTC	CSARRTDNEQFF
TRBV6-2/TRBV6-3	15	many	TRBD2	TRBJ2-7	TGTGCCAGCAACCCCGGGACTAGCGGTTCCTACGAGCAGTACTTC	CASNPGTSGSYEQYF
TRBV12-3/TRBV12-4	15	-	-	TRBJ2-3	TGTGCCAGCAGTGCGGGACGAGCGGGGACAGATATGCAATATTTT	CASSAGRAGTDMQYF
TRBV2	15	-	TRBD1	TRBJ1-1	TGTGCCAGCAGTGTGGACAGGAGGAGGAACACTGAAGCTTTCTTT	CASSVDRRRNTEAFF
TRBV29-1	15	many	-	TRBJ2-1	TGCAGCGTTGGTACAGGCGGACCGTCCTACAATGAGCAGTTCTTC	CSVGTGGPSYNEQFF